This TCR beta chain was sequenced in a study of T-cell reconstitution after alpha-beta-depleted transplantation in children. Using unique molecular identifiers, the investigators prepared the TCRbeta library. Each CDR3 protein is one row after TCRdb ran MiXCR on the PCR reads. The profile shows 600,000 to 700,000 distinct CDR3 sequences, around 17% of them singletons. The CDR3 totals 19 residues. Looked up from germline, CDR1 is KGHSH and CDR2 is LQKENI. V was pared by 5 bases and J by 3 bases, with 26 bases between. This clonotype was seen a few times. Sample: PBMCs from the stem cell graft donor, taken from the stem cell graft. This TCR came from a human donor who donated a stem cell graft to a child with acute myeloid leukemia. The chain recombines TRBV18 with TRBJ2-1, with a possible D match to TRBD1 (5 bases). The CDR3 nucleotides read TGTGCCAGCTCAGACCCAGAAGGGGCTTACCTCCTCGGCTACAATGAGCAGTTCTTC. This sequence encodes CASSDPEGAYLLGYNEQFF.